One sample yielded the 24 T cell receptor beta chains listed below, sequenced in a study of blood T cell repertoires in COVID-19. The method was immunoSEQ multiplex PCR; TCRdb's version includes in-frame clones alone and lacks a portion of them. Of some 150,000 clones listed, around 83% are singletons. The sample comprised PBMCs or T cells enriched from blood (not recorded which). These receptors were taken from a man in his forties or fifties who had recovered from COVID-19.

This clone was detected only a few times. The chain joins TRBV11-3 to TRBJ2-7; 7 bases line up with TRBD1. This CDR3 spans 14 amino acids. Looked up from germline, CDR1 is SGHNT and CDR2 is YENEEA. Trimming removed 4 bases from V and 2 bases from J; junction bases left unmatched: 5. Here the CDR3 DNA reads TGTGCCAGCAGCTGGCCGGGACAGCCCTACGAGCAGTACTTC. Residues: CASSWPGQPYEQYF.

The chain uses TRBV3-1 (or the pseudogene TRBV3-2) and TRBJ1-2; TRBD1 is a possible D gene (6 bases). There are 15 residues in the CDR3. The V end lost 1 base, the J end lost 10 bases, and 19 bases lay between the germline ends. CDR1 is LGHDT, CDR2 YNNKEL, per germline (reference sequence). The DNA of the CDR3 is TGTGCCAGCAGCCAAGGCTCGCAGGGGCGAAGGTCCTACACCTTC. Encoded protein: CASSQGSQGRRSYTF.

The chain recombines TRBV3-1 (or the pseudogene TRBV3-2) with TRBJ1-1, with D possibly matching TRBD1 (6 bases). CDR1 is LGHDT and CDR2 is YNNKEL in the germline V gene (reference sequence). This CDR3 comprises 16 residues. The V and J ends lost 1 base and 1 base respectively, with 13 bases between them. The CDR3 here is CASSQGEGRGNTEAFF. CDR3 sequence (DNA): TGTGCCAGCAGCCAAGGGGAGGGCAGGGGGAACACTGAAGCTTTCTTT.

The chain employs TRBV30 and TRBJ1-3; TRBD1 might be the D (6 bases). CDR1 and CDR2 from the germline V gene are GTSNPN and SVGIG (reference sequence). The CDR3 runs 14 residues. Trimming took 3 bases from V and 1 from J, leaving 10 bases between them. The CDR3 DNA follows: TGTGCCTGGAGCAGGGGTGATTCTGGAAACACCATATATTTT. Translated, it gives CAWSRGDSGNTIYF.

Details on this clone: Other DNA sequences in the same sample also yield this CDR3. The chain combines TRBV28 with TRBJ2-1; D may be TRBD2 (6 bases). This CDR3 contains 14 residues. From germline, CDR1 is MDHEN and CDR2 SYDVKM. V was clipped by 6 bases and J by 7 bases, with 16 bases between them. The CDR3 is CASSTLWAGNEQFF. DNA of the CDR3: TGTGCCAGCAGCACTTTATGGGCGGGGAATGAGCAGTTCTTC. Variable domain in full (rest from reference TRBV28 and TRBJ2-1): DVKVTQSSRYLVKRTGEKVFLECVQDMDHENMFWYRQDPGLGLRLIYFSYDVKMKEKGDIPEGYSVSREKKERFSLILESASTNQTSMYLCASSTLWAGNEQFFGPGTRLTVL.

The rearrangement joins TRBV5-8 to TRBJ2-7; no clear D gene. V was shortened by 3 bases and J by 7 bases, with 17 bases between the two germline ends. Germline V CDR1 and CDR2: SGHTS, YDEGEE. The CDR3 totals 14 residues. This CDR3 reads CASSSSWPVGEQYF. The CDR3, as DNA: TGTGCCAGCAGCTCATCCTGGCCGGTCGGGGAGCAGTACTTC.

This clone was recorded at least ten times. This chain links TRBV19 with TRBJ2-1; 11 bases are shared with TRBD2. The CDR3 spans 15 residues. From germline, CDR1 is LNHDA and CDR2 SQIVND (reference sequence). Trimming cost V 6 bases and J 4 bases; bases outside gene matches: 5. The CDR3 spells CASRLTSGAYNEQFF. The DNA for the CDR3 is TGTGCCAGTAGACTGACTAGCGGGGCGTACAATGAGCAGTTCTTC.

The gene calls are TRBV19 and TRBJ2-6; D remains ambiguous. This CDR3 region has 18 residues. V shed 5 bases and J shed 0 bases, with 17 bases lying between them. Germline V gene lookup returns CDR1 LNHDA and CDR2 SQIVND (reference sequence). Here the CDR3 reads CASSPDSNPYSGANVLTF. In nucleotides, the CDR3 is TGTGCCAGTAGTCCTGACTCCAACCCCTACTCTGGGGCCAACGTCCTGACTTTC.

This clone was recorded only once. V usage is TRBV5-1 and J usage is TRBJ2-1; 9 bases line up with TRBD2. Trimming cost V 5 bases and J 0 bases; bases outside gene matches: 6. Looked up from germline, CDR1 is SGHRS and CDR2 is YFSETQ. CDR3 length: 16 amino acids. Here the CDR3 reads CASRYPRGGSYNEQFF. Here the CDR3 DNA reads TGCGCCAGCAGGTACCCGCGGGGGGGCTCCTACAATGAGCAGTTCTTC.

In DNA form, the CDR3 reads TGTGCCAGCACCCGGCAGGGGATAGCGGGGGCGGGGGATACGCAGTATTTT. This sequence encodes CASTRQGIAGAGDTQYF. The chain employs TRBV9 and TRBJ2-3; TRBD2 aligns across 9 bases. Trimming cost V 6 bases and J 6 bases; bases outside gene matches: 17. Germline values: CDR1 SGDLS, CDR2 YYNGEE. The CDR3 sequence is 17 residues long.

J is TRBJ2-1 and V is TRBV6-4; 9 bases map to TRBD2. CDR1 and CDR2 (germline): MRHNA, SNTAGT. Trimming cost V 0 bases and J 1 base; bases outside gene matches: 1. The CDR3 runs 16 residues. This chain's CDR3 is CASSDSAGGSYNEQFF. The CDR3 bases are TGTGCCAGCAGTGACTCGGCGGGGGGGTCCTACAATGAGCAGTTCTTC.

V and J are TRBV30 and TRBJ1-6; 9 bases fit TRBD1. The V gene's germline CDR1 is GTSNPN and CDR2 SVGIG (reference sequence). The CDR3 is 13 residues long. V was pared by 4 bases and J by 7 bases, with 2 bases of the junction left unmatched. CDR3 coding DNA: TGTGCCTGGACACAGGGGGCGAATTCACCCCTCCACTTT. Its translation is CAWTQGANSPLHF.

The chain uses TRBV5-1 and TRBJ1-1; TRBD1 matches 7 bases. The V gene end was trimmed by 4 bases and the J gene end by 3 bases; junction bases not matched to a gene: 15. Germline V gene lookup returns CDR1 SGHRS and CDR2 YFSETQ. This CDR3 is 17 amino acids long. The CDR3 bases are TGCGCCAGCAGCCCACCGATGGACAGGTGGGTAGACACTGAAGCTTTCTTT. It specifies CASSPPMDRWVDTEAFF.

The V gene is TRBV5-4, the J gene TRBJ2-1; no clear D gene. CDR1 and CDR2 from the germline V gene are SGHNT and YYREEE (reference sequence). This CDR3 contains 13 residues. V lost 1 base to trimming and J lost 7 bases, with 9 bases between them. The CDR3 DNA reads as TGTGCCAGCAGCTTGCCCCTAGGAAATGAGCAGTTCTTC. It yields the protein CASSLPLGNEQFF.

Notes on this clone: A much bigger clone sits one base away, suggesting this may be a read error. The chain links TRBV5-6 to TRBJ1-1; perhaps TRBD1 as D (5 bases). The CDR3 has 13 residues. The germline V gene has CDR1 SGHDT and CDR2 YYEEEE. V dropped 2 bases and J dropped 4 bases, with 9 bases sitting between them. For the CDR3, the DNA is TGTGCCAGCAGCTTCCGGGGGGGCACTGAAGCTTTCTTT. It codes for CASSFRGGTEAFF.

This clone was seen ten or more times. As DNA, the CDR3 is TGTGCCAGCAGCTACCTACTAGCGGGGGGGTACAATGAGCAGTTCTTC. Protein sequence: CASSYLLAGGYNEQFF. The rearrangement links TRBV7-3 to TRBJ2-1; 13 bases are shared with TRBD2. The CDR3 covers 16 residues. Trimming removed 4 bases from V and 4 bases from J; junction bases left unmatched: 4. The germline V gene has CDR1 SGHTA and CDR2 FQGTGA. Full variable domain (remainder filled in from reference TRBV7-3 and TRBJ2-1): GAGVSQTPSNKVTEKGKYVELRCDPISGHTALYWYRQSLGQGPEFLIYFQGTGAADDSGLPNDRFFAVRPEGSVSTLKIQRTERGDSAVYLCASSYLLAGGYNEQFFGPGTRLTVL.

This clone was counted a few times. The rearrangement joins TRBV9 to TRBJ1-2; perhaps TRBD1 as D (5 bases). Germline V CDR1 and CDR2: SGDLS, YYNGEE. The V gene lost 6 bases and the J gene lost 5 bases, with 17 bases spanning the gap. The CDR3 sequence is 14 residues long. The CDR3 spells CASNSQTKGYGYTF. The CDR3 DNA reads TGTGCCAGCAACTCGCAGACGAAGGGGTATGGCTACACCTTC.

This clone is a singleton in its sample. Here the CDR3 DNA reads TGCGCCAGCCGCAGAAACTCCTACGAGCAGTACTTC. It yields the protein CASRRNSYEQYF. The chain carries TRBV5-1 and TRBJ2-7, with D unresolved. This CDR3 comprises 12 residues. The V and J ends lost 7 bases and 0 bases respectively, with 8 bases between them. Germline assignment: CDR1 SGHRS and CDR2 YFSETQ. Full variable domain (outside the CDR3, taken from reference TRBV5-1 and TRBJ2-7): KAGVTQTPRYLIKTRGQQVTLSCSPISGHRSVSWYQQTPGQGLQFLFEYFSETQRNKGNFPGRFSGRQFSNSRSEMNVSTLELGDSALYLCASRRNSYEQYFGPGTRLTVT.

This sequence joins TRBV11-1 and TRBJ1-1; 9 bases agree with TRBD1. The CDR3 runs 14 residues. From germline, CDR1 is SGHAT and CDR2 FQDESV (reference sequence). The V and J ends lost 1 base and 7 bases, in that order; junction bases with no gene match: 4. The CDR3 region is CASSLEGTGFEAFF. CDR3 bases: TGTGCCAGCAGCTTAGAAGGGACAGGGTTTGAAGCTTTCTTT.

V is TRBV5-1 and J is TRBJ1-2, with 7 bases matching TRBD1. The germline gives CDR1 SGHRS, CDR2 YFSETQ. The CDR3 totals 13 residues. J gave up 4 bases and V 4 bases, and 4 bases lay outside the gene matches. The CDR3 DNA follows: TGCGCCAGCAGCCCCGACAGGGCCTATGGCTACACCTTC. This codes for CASSPDRAYGYTF.

This CDR3 reads CASSPPKRGGTDTQYF. The CDR3 region has the DNA TGTGCCAGCTCACCACCTAAAAGGGGAGGTACAGATACGCAGTATTTT. The chain links TRBV18 to TRBJ2-3, with D perhaps TRBD2 (6 bases). The CDR3 has 16 amino acids. V was trimmed by 0 bases and J by 3 bases, leaving 13 bases between them. Germline V gives CDR1 KGHSH, CDR2 LQKENI.

The chain uses TRBV21-1 and TRBJ2-5; the table calls TRBD2, which could not be checked here. TRBV21-1 is given as a pseudogene. The CDR3 extends over 17 amino acids. The CDR3, as DNA: TGTGCCAGCAGCAAAGTTTTGGGACTAGCGACCGAAGAGACCCAGTACTTC. Translation gives CASSKVLGLATEETQYF.

V and J are TRBV6-5 and TRBJ2-7; the match to TRBD1 covers 8 bases. CDR1 MNHEY and CDR2 SVGAGI come from the germline V gene. V was clipped by 4 bases and J by 2 bases; unmatched bases: 10. The CDR3 consists of 16 residues. DNA of the CDR3: TGTGCCAGCAGTTTTGGAGGACAGGGCCTAACCTACGAGCAGTACTTC. Translating it yields CASSFGGQGLTYEQYF.

This clone was counted at least ten times. The chain uses TRBV9 and TRBJ2-5; 9 bases line up with TRBD2. Germline-derived CDR1 and CDR2 are SGDLS and YYNGEE. Trimming at V came to 7 bases and at J to 1 base, leaving 5 bases not matched to a gene. The CDR3 length is 14 residues. The CDR3 region has the DNA TGTGCCAGCGCTAGCGGGGCGGTCCAAGAGACCCAGTACTTC. This encodes CASASGAVQETQYF.